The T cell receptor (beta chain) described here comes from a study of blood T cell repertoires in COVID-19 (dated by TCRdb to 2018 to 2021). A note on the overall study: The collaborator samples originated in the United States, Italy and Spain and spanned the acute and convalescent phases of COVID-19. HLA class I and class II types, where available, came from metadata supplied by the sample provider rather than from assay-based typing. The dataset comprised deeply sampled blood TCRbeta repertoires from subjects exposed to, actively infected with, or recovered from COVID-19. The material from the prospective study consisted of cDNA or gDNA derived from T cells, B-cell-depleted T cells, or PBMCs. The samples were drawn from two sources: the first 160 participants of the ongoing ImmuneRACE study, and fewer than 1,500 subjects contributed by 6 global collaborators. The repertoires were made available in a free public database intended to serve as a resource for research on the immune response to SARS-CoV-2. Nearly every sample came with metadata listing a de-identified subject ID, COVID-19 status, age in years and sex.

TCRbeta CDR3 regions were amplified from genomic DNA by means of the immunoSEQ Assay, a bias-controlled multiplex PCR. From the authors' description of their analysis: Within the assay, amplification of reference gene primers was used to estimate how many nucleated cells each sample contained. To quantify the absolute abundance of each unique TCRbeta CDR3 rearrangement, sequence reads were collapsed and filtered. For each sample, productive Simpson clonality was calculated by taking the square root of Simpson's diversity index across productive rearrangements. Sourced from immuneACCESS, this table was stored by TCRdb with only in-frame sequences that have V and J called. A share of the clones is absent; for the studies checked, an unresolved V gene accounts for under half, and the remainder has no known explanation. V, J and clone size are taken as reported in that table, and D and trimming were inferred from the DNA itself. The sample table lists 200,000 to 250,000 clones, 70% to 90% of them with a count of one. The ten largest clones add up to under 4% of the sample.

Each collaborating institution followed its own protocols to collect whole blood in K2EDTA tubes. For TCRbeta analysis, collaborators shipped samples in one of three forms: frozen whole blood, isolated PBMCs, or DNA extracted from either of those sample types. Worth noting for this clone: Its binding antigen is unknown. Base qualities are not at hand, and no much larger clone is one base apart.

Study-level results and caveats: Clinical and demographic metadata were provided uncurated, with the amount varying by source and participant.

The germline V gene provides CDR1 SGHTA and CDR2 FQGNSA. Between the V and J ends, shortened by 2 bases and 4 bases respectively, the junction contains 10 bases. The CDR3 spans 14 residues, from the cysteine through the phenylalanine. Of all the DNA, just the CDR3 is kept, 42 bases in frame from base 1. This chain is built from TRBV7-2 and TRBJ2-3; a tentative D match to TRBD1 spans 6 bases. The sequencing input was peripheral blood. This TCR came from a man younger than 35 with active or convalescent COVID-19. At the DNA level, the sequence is TGTGCCAGCAGCTTACTTACAGGGCCAGATACGCAGTATTTT. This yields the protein CASSLLTGPDTQYF.